The present entry profiles one T cell receptor (beta chain) with its context. The antigen is unknown. In germline, CDR1 is MNHEY, CDR2 SVGAGI. CDR3 length equals 13 residues. This specimen comes from a study of CXCR3-negative and CXCR3-positive naive CD8 T cells. Study summary: Per-library TRB read counts averaged about 1.5 +/- 0.3 million, adding up to 130 million to 150 million in total. Findings and caveats of the study: For memory CD8+ cells diversity was much lower, but both naive subsets had comparably high diversity. Naive cells with CXCR3 showed TRB CDR3s that were more hydrophobic than those in CXCR3-negative naive cells.

The authors prepared UMI-labeled TRB cDNA libraries by 5' RACE. From the 5' RACE reads, TCRdb lists one entry per CDR3 protein and no DNA. Its listing shows roughly 60,000 distinct CDR3 sequences. This receptor was obtained from a human donor in good health. Some clones in this sample may be carry-over from other donors' samples. The gene calls are TRBV6-5 and TRBJ1-2. The sample was naive CXCR3+ CD8+ T cells from blood. Sample subset: CD45RO-CCR7+CD27+CD95- naive CD8+ T cells expressing CXCR3 (TNR3+). The CDR3 sequence: CASSSEEYYGYTF.